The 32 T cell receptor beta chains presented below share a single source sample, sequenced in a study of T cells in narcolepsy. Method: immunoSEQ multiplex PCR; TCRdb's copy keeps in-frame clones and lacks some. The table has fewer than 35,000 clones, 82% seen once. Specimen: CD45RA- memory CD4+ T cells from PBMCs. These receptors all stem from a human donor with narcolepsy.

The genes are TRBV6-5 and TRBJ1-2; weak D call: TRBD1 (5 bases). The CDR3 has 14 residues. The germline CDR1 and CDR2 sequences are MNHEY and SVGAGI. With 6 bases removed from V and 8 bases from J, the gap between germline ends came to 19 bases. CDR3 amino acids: CASSQLQASQGYTF. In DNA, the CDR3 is TGTGCCAGCAGCCAGCTACAGGCCTCCCAAGGCTACACCTTC.

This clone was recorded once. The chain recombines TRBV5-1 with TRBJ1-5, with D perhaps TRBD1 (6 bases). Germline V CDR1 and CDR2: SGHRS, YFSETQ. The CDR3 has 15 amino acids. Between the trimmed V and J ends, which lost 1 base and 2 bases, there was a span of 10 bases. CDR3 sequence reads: CASSLSAGGNQPQHF. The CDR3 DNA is TGCGCCAGCAGCTTGTCGGCAGGGGGCAATCAGCCCCAGCATTTT.

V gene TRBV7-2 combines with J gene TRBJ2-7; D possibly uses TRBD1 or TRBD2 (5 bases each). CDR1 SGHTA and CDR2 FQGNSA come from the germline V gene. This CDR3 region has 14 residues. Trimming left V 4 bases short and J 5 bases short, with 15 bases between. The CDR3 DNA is TGTGCCAGCAGCTCGCAGACAGCGGCGCACGAGCAGTACTTC. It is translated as CASSSQTAAHEQYF.

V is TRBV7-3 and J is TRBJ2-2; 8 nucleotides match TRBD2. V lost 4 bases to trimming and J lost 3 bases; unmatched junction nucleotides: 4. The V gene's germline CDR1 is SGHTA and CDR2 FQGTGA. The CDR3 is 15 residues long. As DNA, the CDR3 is TGTGCCAGCAGCTATGCGGGGGGATACACCGGGGAGCTGTTTTTT. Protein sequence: CASSYAGGYTGELFF.

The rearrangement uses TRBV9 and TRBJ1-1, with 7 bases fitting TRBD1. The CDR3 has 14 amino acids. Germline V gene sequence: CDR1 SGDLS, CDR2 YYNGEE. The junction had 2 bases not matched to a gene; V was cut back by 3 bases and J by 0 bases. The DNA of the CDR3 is TGTGCCAGCAGCGCGGGACAGCTGAACACTGAAGCTTTCTTT. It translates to CASSAGQLNTEAFF.

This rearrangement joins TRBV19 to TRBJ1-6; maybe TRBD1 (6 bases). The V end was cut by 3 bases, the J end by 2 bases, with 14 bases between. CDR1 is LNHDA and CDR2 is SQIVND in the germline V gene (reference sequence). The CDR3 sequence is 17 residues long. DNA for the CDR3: TGTGCCAGTAGTATCTATACAGGGTACGCCTATAATTCACCCCTCCACTTT. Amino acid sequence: CASSIYTGYAYNSPLHF.

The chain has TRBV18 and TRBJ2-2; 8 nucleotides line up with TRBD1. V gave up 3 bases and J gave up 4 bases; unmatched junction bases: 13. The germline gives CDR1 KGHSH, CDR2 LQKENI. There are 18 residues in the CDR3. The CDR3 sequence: CASSPSIGQGASTGELFF. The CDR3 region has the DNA TGTGCCAGCTCACCCTCCATTGGGCAGGGGGCTTCCACCGGGGAGCTGTTTTTT. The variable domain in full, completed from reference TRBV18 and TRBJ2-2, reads NAGVMQNPRHLVRRRGQEARLRCSPMKGHSHVYWYRQLPEEGLKFMVYLQKENIIDESGMPKERFSAEFPKEGPSILRIQQVVRGDSAAYFCASSPSIGQGASTGELFFGEGSRLTVL.

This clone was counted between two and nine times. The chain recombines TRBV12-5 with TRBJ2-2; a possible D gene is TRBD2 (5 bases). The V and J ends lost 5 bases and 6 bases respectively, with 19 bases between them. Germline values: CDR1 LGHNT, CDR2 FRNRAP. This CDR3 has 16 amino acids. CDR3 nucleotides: TGTGCTAGTGGTCCCGCTTCCTACGTCGGGGCCGGGGAGCTGTTTTTT. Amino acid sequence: CASGPASYVGAGELFF.

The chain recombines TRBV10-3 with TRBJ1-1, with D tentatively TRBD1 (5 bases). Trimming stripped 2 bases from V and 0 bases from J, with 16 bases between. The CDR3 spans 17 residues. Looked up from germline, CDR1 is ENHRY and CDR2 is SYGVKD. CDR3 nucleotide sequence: TGTGCCATCAGTGAGACCTCCTCGGGGGGGTTGAACACTGAAGCTTTCTTT. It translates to CAISETSSGGLNTEAFF.

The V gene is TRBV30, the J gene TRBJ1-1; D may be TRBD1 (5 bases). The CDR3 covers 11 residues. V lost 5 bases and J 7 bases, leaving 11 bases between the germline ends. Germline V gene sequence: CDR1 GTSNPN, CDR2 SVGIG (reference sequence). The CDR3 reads CAWRGNGEAFF. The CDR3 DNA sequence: TGTGCCTGGCGGGGGAACGGTGAAGCTTTCTTT.

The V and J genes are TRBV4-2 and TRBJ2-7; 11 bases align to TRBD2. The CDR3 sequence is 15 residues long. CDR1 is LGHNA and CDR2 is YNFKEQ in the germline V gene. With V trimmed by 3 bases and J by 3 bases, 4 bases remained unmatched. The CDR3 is CASSQTTSGIYEQYF. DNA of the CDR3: TGTGCCAGCAGCCAGACGACTAGCGGGATCTACGAGCAGTACTTC.

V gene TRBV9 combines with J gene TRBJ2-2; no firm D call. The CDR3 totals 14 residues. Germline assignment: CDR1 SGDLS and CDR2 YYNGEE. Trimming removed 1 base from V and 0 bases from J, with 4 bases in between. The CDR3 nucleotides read TGTGCCAGCAGCGTAAACCCGAACACCGGGGAGCTGTTTTTT. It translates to CASSVNPNTGELFF.

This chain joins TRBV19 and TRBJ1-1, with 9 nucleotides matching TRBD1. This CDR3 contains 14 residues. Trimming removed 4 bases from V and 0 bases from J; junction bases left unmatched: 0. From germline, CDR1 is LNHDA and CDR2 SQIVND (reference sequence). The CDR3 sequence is CASSRDRVNTEAFF. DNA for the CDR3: TGTGCCAGTAGTAGGGACAGGGTGAACACTGAAGCTTTCTTT.

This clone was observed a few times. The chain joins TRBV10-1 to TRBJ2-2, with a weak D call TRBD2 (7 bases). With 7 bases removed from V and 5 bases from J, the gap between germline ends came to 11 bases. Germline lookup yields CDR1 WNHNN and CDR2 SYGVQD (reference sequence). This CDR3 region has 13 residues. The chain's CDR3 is CASKAGATGELFF. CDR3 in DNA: TGCGCCAGCAAGGCGGGGGCAACCGGGGAGCTGTTTTTT.

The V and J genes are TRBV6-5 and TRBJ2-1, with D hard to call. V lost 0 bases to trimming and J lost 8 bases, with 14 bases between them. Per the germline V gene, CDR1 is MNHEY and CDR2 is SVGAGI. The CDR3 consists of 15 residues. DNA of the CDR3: TGTGCCAGCAGTTACTCGATTTGGCGAACCGATGAGCAGTTCTTC. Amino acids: CASSYSIWRTDEQFF.

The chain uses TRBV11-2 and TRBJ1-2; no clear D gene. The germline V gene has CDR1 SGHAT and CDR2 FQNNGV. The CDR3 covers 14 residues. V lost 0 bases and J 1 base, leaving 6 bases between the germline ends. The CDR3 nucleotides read TGTGCCAGCAGCTTAGATCGGGATAACTATGGCTACACCTTC. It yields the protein CASSLDRDNYGYTF.

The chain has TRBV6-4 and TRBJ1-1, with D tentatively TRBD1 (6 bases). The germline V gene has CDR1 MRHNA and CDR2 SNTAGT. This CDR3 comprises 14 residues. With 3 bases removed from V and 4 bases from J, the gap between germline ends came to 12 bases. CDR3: CASSEYGQSTEAFF. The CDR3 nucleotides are TGTGCCAGCAGTGAATACGGACAGAGCACTGAAGCTTTCTTT.

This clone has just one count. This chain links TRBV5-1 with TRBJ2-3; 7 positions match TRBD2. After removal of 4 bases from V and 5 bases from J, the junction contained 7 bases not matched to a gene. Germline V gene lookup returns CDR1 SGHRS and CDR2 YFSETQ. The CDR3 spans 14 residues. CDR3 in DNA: TGCGCCAGCAGCCTGTCCACGGGGGGAGATACGCAGTATTTT. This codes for CASSLSTGGDTQYF.

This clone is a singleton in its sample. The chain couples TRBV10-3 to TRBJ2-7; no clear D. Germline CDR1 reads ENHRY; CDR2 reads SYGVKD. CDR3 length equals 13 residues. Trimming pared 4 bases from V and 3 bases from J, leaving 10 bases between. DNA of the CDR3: TGTGCCATCAGTGCTTCCGAGGACTACGAGCAGTACTTC. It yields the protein CAISASEDYEQYF.

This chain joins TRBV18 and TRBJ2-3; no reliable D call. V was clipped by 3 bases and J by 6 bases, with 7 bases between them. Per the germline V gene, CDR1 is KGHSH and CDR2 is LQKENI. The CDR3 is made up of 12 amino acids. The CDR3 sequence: CASSPARDTQYF. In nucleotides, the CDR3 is TGTGCCAGCTCACCTGCGCGGGATACGCAGTATTTT.

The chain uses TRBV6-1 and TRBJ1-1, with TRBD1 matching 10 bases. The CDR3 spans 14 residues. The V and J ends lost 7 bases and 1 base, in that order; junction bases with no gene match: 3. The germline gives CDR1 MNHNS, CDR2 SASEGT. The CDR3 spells CASTRQGANTEAFF. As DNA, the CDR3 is TGTGCCAGCACAAGACAGGGGGCGAACACTGAAGCTTTCTTT.

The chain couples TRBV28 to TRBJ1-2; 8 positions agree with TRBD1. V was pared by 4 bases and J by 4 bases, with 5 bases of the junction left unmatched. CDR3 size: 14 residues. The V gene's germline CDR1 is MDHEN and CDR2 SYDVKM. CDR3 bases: TGTGCCAGCAGTTGGGGACAGGCCGCCTATGGCTACACCTTC. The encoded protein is CASSWGQAAYGYTF.

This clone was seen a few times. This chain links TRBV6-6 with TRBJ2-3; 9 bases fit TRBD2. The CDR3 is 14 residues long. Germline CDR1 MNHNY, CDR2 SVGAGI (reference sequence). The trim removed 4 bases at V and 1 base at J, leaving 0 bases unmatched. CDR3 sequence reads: CASSSSGGTDTQYF. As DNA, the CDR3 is TGTGCCAGCAGTTCTAGCGGGGGCACAGATACGCAGTATTTT.

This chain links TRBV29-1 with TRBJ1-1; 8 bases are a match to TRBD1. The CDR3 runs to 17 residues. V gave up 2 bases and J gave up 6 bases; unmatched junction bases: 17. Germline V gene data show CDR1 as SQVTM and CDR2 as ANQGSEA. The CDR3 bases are TGCAGCGTTGAACGGTGGGGGCAGGGGGCAATGGTCTCTGAAGCTTTCTTT. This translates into CSVERWGQGAMVSEAFF.

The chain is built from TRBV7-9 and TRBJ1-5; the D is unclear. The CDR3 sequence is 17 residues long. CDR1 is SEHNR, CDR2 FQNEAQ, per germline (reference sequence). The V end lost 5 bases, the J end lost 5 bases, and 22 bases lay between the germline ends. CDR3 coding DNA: TGTGCCAGCAGCGCCGCTGGGTCCAGGCCGTTCGATCAGCCCCAGCATTTT. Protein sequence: CASSAAGSRPFDQPQHF.

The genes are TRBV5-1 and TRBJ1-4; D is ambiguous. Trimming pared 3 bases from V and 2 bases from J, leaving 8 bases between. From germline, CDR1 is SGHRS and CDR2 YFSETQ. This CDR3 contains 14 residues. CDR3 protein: CASSSLGTNEKLFF. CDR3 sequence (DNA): TGCGCCAGCAGCTCCCTAGGGACTAATGAAAAACTGTTTTTT.

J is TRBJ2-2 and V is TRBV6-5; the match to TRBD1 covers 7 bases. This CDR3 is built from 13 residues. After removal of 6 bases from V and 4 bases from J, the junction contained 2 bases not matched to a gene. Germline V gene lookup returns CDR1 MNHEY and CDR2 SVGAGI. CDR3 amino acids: CASRDRPTGELFF. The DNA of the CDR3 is TGTGCCAGCAGGGACAGGCCCACCGGGGAGCTGTTTTTT.

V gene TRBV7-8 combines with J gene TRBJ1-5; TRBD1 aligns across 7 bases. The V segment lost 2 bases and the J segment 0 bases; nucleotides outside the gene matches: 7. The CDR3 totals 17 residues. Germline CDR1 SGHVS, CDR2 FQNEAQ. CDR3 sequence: CASSLMLQGHSNQPQHF. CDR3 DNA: TGTGCCAGCAGCTTAATGCTACAGGGGCATAGCAATCAGCCCCAGCATTTT.

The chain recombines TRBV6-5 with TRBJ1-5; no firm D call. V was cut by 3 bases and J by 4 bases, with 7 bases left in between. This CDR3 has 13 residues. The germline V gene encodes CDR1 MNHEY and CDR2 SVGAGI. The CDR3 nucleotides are TGTGCCAGCAGTTATAACTCGAATCAGCCCCAGCATTTT. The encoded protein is CASSYNSNQPQHF.

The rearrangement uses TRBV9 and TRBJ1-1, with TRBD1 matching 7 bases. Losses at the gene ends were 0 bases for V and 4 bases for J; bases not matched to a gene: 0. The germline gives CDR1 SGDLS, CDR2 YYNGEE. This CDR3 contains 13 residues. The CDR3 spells CASSVGTGTEAFF. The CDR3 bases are TGTGCCAGCAGCGTAGGGACAGGCACTGAAGCTTTCTTT. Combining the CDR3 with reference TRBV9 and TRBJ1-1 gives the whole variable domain DSGVTQTPKHLITATGQRVTLRCSPRSGDLSVYWYQQSLDQGLQFLIQYYNGEERAKGNILERFSAQQFPDLHSELNLSSLELGDSALYFCASSVGTGTEAFFGQGTRLTVV.

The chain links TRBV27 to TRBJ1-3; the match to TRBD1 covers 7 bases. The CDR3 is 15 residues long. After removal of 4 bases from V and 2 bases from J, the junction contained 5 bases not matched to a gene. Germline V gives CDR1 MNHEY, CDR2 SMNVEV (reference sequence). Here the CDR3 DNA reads TGTGCCAGCAGTTCCCAGGGGACAGCTGGAAACACCATATATTTT. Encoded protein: CASSSQGTAGNTIYF.

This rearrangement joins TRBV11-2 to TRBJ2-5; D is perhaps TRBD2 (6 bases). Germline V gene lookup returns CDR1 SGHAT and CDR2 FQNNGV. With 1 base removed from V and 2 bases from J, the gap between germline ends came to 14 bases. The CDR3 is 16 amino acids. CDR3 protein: CASSLGAGRNQETQYF. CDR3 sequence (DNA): TGTGCCAGCAGCTTAGGGGCGGGGAGAAATCAAGAGACCCAGTACTTC. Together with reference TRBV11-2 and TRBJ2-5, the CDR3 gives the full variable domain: EAGVAQSPRYKIIEKRQSVAFWCNPISGHATLYWYQQILGQGPKLLIQFQNNGVVDDSQLPKDRFSAERLKGVDSTLKIQPAKLEDSAVYLCASSLGAGRNQETQYFGPGTRLLVL.